The text below deals with one T cell receptor (beta chain). No antigen is known for it. Combining a sample-barcoded 5' primer with a J-beta primer mix, a second PCR ran for roughly 6 to 11 cycles. Each TCR beta cDNA got a 12-nucleotide random molecular identifier. TCRdb re-analysed the 5' RACE reads in MiXCR, keeping a single row per CDR3 protein. The top ten clones hold just over 4% of a sample with about 1.5 million distinct CDR3 sequences, under 55% of them seen once. The record originates from a study of blood T cells in healthy people across ages. Findings and caveats of the study: Both higher diversity and more naive CD4+ cells marked long-lived donors when set against aged donors. In the absence of known donor CMV status, changes in expanded clonotypes were possibly confounded.

In terms of origin and age, donors were healthy Caucasian individuals from Russia aged about 6 to 90. The CDR3 extends over 14 amino acids. The trim removed 7 bases at V and 3 bases at J, leaving 9 bases unmatched. Germline assignment: CDR1 DFQATT and CDR2 SNEGSKA (reference sequence). Source material: blood. The genes are TRBV20-1 and TRBJ2-3, with 8 nucleotides matching TRBD1. The receptor comes from a woman under 30 in good health. CDR3 in amino acids: CSDADRARTDTQYF. The CDR3 DNA sequence: TGCAGTGACGCGGACAGGGCAAGGACAGATACGCAGTATTTT.